A single sample is the source of the 22 T cell receptor beta chains below, sequenced in a study of cytomegalovirus exposure and HLA in healthy donors. Use of 60 Vbeta and 13 Jbeta primers characterized the PCR. TCRdb's copy holds only in-frame clones and misses some; the assay was immunoSEQ multiplex PCR. This table lists about 84,000 clones. Sequenced sample: PBMCs. The receptor set was obtained from a man aged 50 or older in good health and CMV-seronegative.

The chain couples TRBV28 to TRBJ1-6, with D hard to call. The CDR3 sequence is 15 residues long. CDR1 and CDR2 (germline): MDHEN, SYDVKM. Trimming shortened V by 2 bases and J by 5 bases, and 10 bases separated the two germline ends. The CDR3 is CASSLPTFDNSPLHF. The CDR3 DNA follows: TGTGCCAGCAGTTTACCTACCTTCGATAATTCACCCCTCCACTTT.

The CDR3 DNA sequence: TGCAGCGTGGATGGGACAGCAGATACGCAGTATTTT. As protein: CSVDGTADTQYF. The gene calls are TRBV29-1 and TRBJ2-3, with 7 bases that match TRBD1. This CDR3 has 12 residues. The trim removed 6 bases at V and 4 bases at J, leaving 4 bases unmatched. Germline V lookup: CDR1 SQVTM, CDR2 ANQGSEA.

The chain is built from TRBV9 and TRBJ2-2; 8 nucleotides match TRBD2. V trimming: 9 bases; J trimming: 7 bases; junction bases outside the gene matches: 8. This CDR3 has 13 amino acids. CDR1 SGDLS and CDR2 YYNGEE come from the germline V gene. The CDR3 DNA sequence: TGTGCCATTGCGGGGGGCCCGCACGGGGAGCTGTTTTTT. Its translation is CAIAGGPHGELFF. The full variable domain, rest sourced from reference TRBV9 and TRBJ2-2, is DSGVTQTPKHLITATGQRVTLRCSPRSGDLSVYWYQQSLDQGLQFLIQYYNGEERAKGNILERFSAQQFPDLHSELNLSSLELGDSALYFCAIAGGPHGELFFGEGSRLTVL.

This sequence joins TRBV2 and TRBJ2-3; weak D call: TRBD1 (6 bases). The CDR3 is made up of 14 amino acids. Trimming cost V 7 bases and J 2 bases, with 13 bases left between them. Germline V CDR1 and CDR2: SNHLY, FYNNEI. CDR3 residues: CASIPGQTTDTQYF. The CDR3 DNA is TGTGCCAGCATCCCCGGACAGACCACAGATACGCAGTATTTT.

This sequence joins TRBV10-3 and TRBJ2-7; tentative D call: TRBD1 (5 bases). V gave up 6 bases and J gave up 3 bases, with 21 bases separating them. The CDR3 totals 16 residues. In germline, CDR1 is ENHRY, CDR2 SYGVKD. In DNA, the CDR3 is TGTGCCATCAGAAGCCCAGTGGGGCAGGGTTACTACGAGCAGTACTTC. Its protein product is CAIRSPVGQGYYEQYF.

J is TRBJ2-7 and V is TRBV11-2, with 8 bases fitting TRBD1. V shed 7 bases, J shed 5 bases, and the junction held 16 bases outside the gene matches. The CDR3 sequence is 16 residues long. The germline CDR1 and CDR2 sequences are SGHAT and FQNNGV. The DNA for the CDR3 is TGTGCCAGCACCCCACCCGACAGGGGTCCCCGGCACGAGCAGTACTTC. Amino acid sequence: CASTPPDRGPRHEQYF.

The chain employs TRBV19 and TRBJ1-2, with D maybe TRBD1 (5 bases). This CDR3 has 13 residues. The V end lost 3 bases, the J end lost 0 bases, and 5 bases lay between the germline ends. Germline V gene sequence: CDR1 LNHDA, CDR2 SQIVND (reference sequence). The CDR3 protein is CASSMTANYGYTF. The CDR3 nucleotides read TGTGCCAGTAGTATGACAGCTAACTATGGCTACACCTTC.

This sequence joins TRBV9 and TRBJ1-3; 8 nucleotides agree with TRBD1. CDR3 length: 15 residues. CDR1 and CDR2 from the germline V gene are SGDLS and YYNGEE. The ends lost 4 bases at V and 4 bases at J; junction bases unmatched: 7. The CDR3 region has the DNA TGTGCCAGCAGCTCGAGACAGGGGAGAGGAAACACCATATATTTT. Amino acids: CASSSRQGRGNTIYF.

The chain is built from TRBV18 and TRBJ1-5; D is possibly TRBD1 (6 bases). The CDR3 sequence is 13 residues long. The V end was cut by 6 bases, the J end by 7 bases, with 13 bases between. Germline V lookup: CDR1 KGHSH, CDR2 LQKENI. The CDR3 sequence is CASSLGAEQPQHF. The CDR3 nucleotides are TGTGCCAGCTCCTTGGGGGCGGAGCAGCCCCAGCATTTT. The full variable domain, rest sourced from reference TRBV18 and TRBJ1-5, is NAGVMQNPRHLVRRRGQEARLRCSPMKGHSHVYWYRQLPEEGLKFMVYLQKENIIDESGMPKERFSAEFPKEGPSILRIQQVVRGDSAAYFCASSLGAEQPQHFGDGTRLSIL.

The J gene is TRBJ2-5, the V gene TRBV7-9, with D unclear. Germline V gives CDR1 SEHNR, CDR2 FQNEAQ (reference sequence). V was trimmed by 2 bases and J by 2 bases, leaving 3 bases between them. The length of the CDR3 is 12 residues. In DNA form, the CDR3 reads TGTGCCAGCAGCTTACGGCAAGAGACCCAGTACTTC. Residues: CASSLRQETQYF.

The rearrangement joins TRBV2 to TRBJ1-6; D remains ambiguous. This CDR3 has 12 residues. V lost 0 bases, J lost 14 bases, and 8 bases lay in between. The germline V gene encodes CDR1 SNHLY and CDR2 FYNNEI. The CDR3 DNA follows: TGTGCCAGCAGTGAAGCTTTTAAATCCCTCCACTTT. Residues: CASSEAFKSLHF.

The chain uses TRBV10-1 and TRBJ2-3, with TRBD1 identical over 7 bases. CDR3 size: 15 residues. After removal of 8 bases from V and 1 base from J, the junction contained 9 bases not matched to a gene. The germline CDR1 and CDR2 sequences are WNHNN and SYGVQD (reference sequence). This chain's CDR3 is CASASQGVGTDTQYF. CDR3 nucleotide sequence: TGCGCCAGCGCATCCCAGGGGGTAGGCACAGATACGCAGTATTTT.

The chain couples TRBV2 to TRBJ1-1; no clear D. V gave up 3 bases and J gave up 0 bases, with 5 bases separating them. This CDR3 contains 13 residues. The germline V gene encodes CDR1 SNHLY and CDR2 FYNNEI. CDR3 in DNA: TGTGCCAGCAGTGAGCACTTGAACACTGAAGCTTTCTTT. Its translation is CASSEHLNTEAFF.

The chain joins TRBV28 to TRBJ1-3; possible D gene TRBD1, 5 bases. The germline CDR1 and CDR2 sequences are MDHEN and SYDVKM. The ends were cut back, 5 bases at V and 9 bases at J, with 20 bases in the middle. The CDR3 loop spans 15 amino acids. The CDR3: CASSPPGTFRGTIYF. In DNA form, the CDR3 reads TGTGCCAGCAGTCCTCCCGGGACTTTCCGGGGCACCATATATTTT.

This rearrangement joins TRBV28 to TRBJ2-1; 12 bases align to TRBD2. The CDR3 spans 21 residues. With 6 bases clipped from V and 10 bases from J, the junction kept 28 bases outside the gene matches. The germline gives CDR1 MDHEN, CDR2 SYDVKM. The CDR3 sequence is CASSLSLKDEGASGGAGEQFF. The CDR3 DNA reads TGTGCCAGCAGCCTAAGTTTGAAAGACGAGGGTGCTAGCGGGGGGGCCGGGGAGCAGTTCTTC.

The chain couples TRBV7-9 to TRBJ1-1; D is possibly TRBD1 (6 bases). Trimming took off 4 bases at V and 6 bases at J, with 15 bases between the two ends. Germline V lookup: CDR1 SEHNR, CDR2 FQNEAQ (reference sequence). The CDR3 is 14 residues long. CDR3 region: CASSSPQGASEAFF. CDR3 bases: TGTGCCAGCAGCTCCCCACAGGGCGCTTCTGAAGCTTTCTTT.

The chain has TRBV28 and TRBJ2-3, with 9 bases matching TRBD2. Germline V gene data show CDR1 as MDHEN and CDR2 as SYDVKM. The CDR3 spans 18 residues. Trimming removed 5 bases from V and 2 bases from J; junction bases left unmatched: 14. The CDR3 DNA reads TGTGCCAGCAGTCCCCGGGAAGGTAGCGGGGGACTCACAGATACGCAGTATTTT. It specifies CASSPREGSGGLTDTQYF.

The chain combines TRBV7-9 with TRBJ2-7; TRBD1 matches 10 bases. This CDR3 region has 15 residues. V lost 2 bases to trimming and J lost 3 bases; unmatched junction nucleotides: 4. Per the germline V gene, CDR1 is SEHNR and CDR2 is FQNEAQ (reference sequence). CDR3 in amino acids: CASSLLTGGNYEQYF. In DNA form, the CDR3 reads TGTGCCAGCAGCTTACTGACAGGGGGCAACTACGAGCAGTACTTC.

This rearrangement joins TRBV6-5 to TRBJ2-2, with D maybe TRBD2 (5 bases). Per the germline V gene, CDR1 is MNHEY and CDR2 is SVGAGI. This CDR3 spans 16 amino acids. Trimming cost V 0 bases and J 4 bases, with 12 bases left between them. CDR3 sequence (DNA): TGTGCCAGCAGTTACTCGTCCGGGAAAGCCACCGGGGAGCTGTTTTTT. Amino acid sequence: CASSYSSGKATGELFF.

Notes on this clone: No DNA is shown, since the ends of the CDR3 on it are uncertain; the CDR3 is the one TCRdb lists. The V and J genes are TRBV27 and TRBJ1-1; the table names TRBD1, a call not compared with the DNA. Germline CDR1 MNHEY, CDR2 SMNVEV (reference sequence). The CDR3 sequence runs 15 residues, both termini included. CDR3 sequence: CASSSSTGGYTEAFF.

V gene TRBV6-6 combines with J gene TRBJ1-2; a weak D match, TRBD1 (5 bases). The V end lost 7 bases, the J end lost 8 bases, and 14 bases lay between the germline ends. Germline lookup yields CDR1 MNHNY and CDR2 SVGAGI (reference sequence). The CDR3 totals 12 residues. CDR3 DNA sequence: TGTGCCAGCACTTATGCGACAGAGGGCTACACCTTC. This translates into CASTYATEGYTF.

The V and J genes are TRBV5-4 and TRBJ2-1, with TRBD2 as a possible D gene (7 bases). The length of the CDR3 is 15 residues. Per germline, CDR1 SGHNT and CDR2 YYREEE (reference sequence). Between the trimmed V and J ends, which lost 0 bases and 5 bases, there was a span of 12 bases. The CDR3 DNA reads as TGTGCCAGCAGCTTGGTCGGGGGGCAGAACAATGAGCAGTTCTTC. This gives the protein CASSLVGGQNNEQFF.